This T cell receptor beta chain was profiled in a study of T cells in Graves' hyperthyroidism and ophthalmopathy. This clonotype came up a few times. No antigen is known for it. V was trimmed by 0 bases and J by 5 bases, leaving 16 bases between them. This CDR3 is built from 17 residues. Germline CDR1 ENHRY, CDR2 SYGVKD. Diagnosing involved the use of clinical symptoms, serum thyroxine and TRAb, thyroid ultrasound and orbital computed tomography. Extraction of PBMCs used under 13 ml of fresh peripheral blood. RNA transcripts gave rise to amplified TCR beta CDR3 regions. HTBI primers were employed in a first-round RT-PCR of the TCR CDR3. TCRdb recomputed calls from the multiplex PCR reads with MiXCR, one row per CDR3 protein. The sample has about 210,000 distinct CDR3 sequences, around 19% seen once. Study results and caveats: Peripheral blood also featured most of the thyroid clonotypes expanded above 0.001.

The sequence was obtained from a man aged 35 to 55 with Graves' hyperthyroidism. Sequenced input: blood. This chain links TRBV10-3 with TRBJ2-2; D may match TRBD1 or TRBD2 (5 bases each). CDR3 in DNA: TGTGCCATCAGTGAGTCGATGGGGCAGTGGGGGACCGGGGAGCTGTTTTTT. This codes for CAISESMGQWGTGELFF.